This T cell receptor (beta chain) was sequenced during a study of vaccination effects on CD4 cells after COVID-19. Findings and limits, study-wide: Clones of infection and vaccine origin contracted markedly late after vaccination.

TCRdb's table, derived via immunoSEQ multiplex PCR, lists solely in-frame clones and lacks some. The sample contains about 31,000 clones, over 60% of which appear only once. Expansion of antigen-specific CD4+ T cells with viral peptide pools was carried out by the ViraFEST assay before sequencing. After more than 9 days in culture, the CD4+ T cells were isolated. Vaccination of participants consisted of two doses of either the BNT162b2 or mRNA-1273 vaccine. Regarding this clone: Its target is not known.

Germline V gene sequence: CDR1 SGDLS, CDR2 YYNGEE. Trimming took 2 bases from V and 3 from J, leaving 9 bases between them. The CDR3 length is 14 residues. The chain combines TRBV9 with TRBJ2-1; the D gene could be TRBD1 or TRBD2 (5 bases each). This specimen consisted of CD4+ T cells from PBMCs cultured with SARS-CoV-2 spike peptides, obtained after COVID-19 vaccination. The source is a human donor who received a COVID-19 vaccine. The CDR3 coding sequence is TGTGCCAGCAGCGTGGGGGTTCTCTACAATGAGCAGTTCTTC. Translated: CASSVGVLYNEQFF.